This record looks at one T cell receptor (beta chain) sequence and its context. The germline CDR1 and CDR2 sequences are MNHNS and SASEGT. The CDR3 totals 14 residues. V was pared by 0 bases and J by 5 bases, with 10 bases between. Original methodology: How many nucleated cells were present was estimated from reference gene primer amplification. Sequencing used immunoSEQ multiplex PCR; TCRdb keeps in-frame clones, though not all of them. That table gives V, J and clone size, and the DNA gave D and trimming. This sample yields about 35,000 clones, of which approximately 87% are seen a single time; 9.5% to 13% belongs to the top ten. This sample is drawn from a study of blood T cell repertoires in COVID-19.

J is TRBJ2-5 and V is TRBV6-1; D uncertain. The specimen sequenced was peripheral blood. The receptor was derived from a man aged 80 or over with active COVID-19. CDR3 sequence reads: CASSEAPRFETQYF. In nucleotides, the CDR3 is TGTGCCAGCAGTGAAGCGCCGCGGTTTGAGACCCAGTACTTC.